These T cell receptor beta chains were read from a single sample in a study of blood T cell repertoires in COVID-19. Profiling relied on immunoSEQ multiplex PCR, and the TCRdb table lists in-frame clones only, not all of them. The sample carries 250,000 to 350,000 clones, roughly 89% recorded once. The sample was PBMCs or T cells enriched from blood (not recorded which). Receptors originate from a woman in her late teens or twenties with acute COVID-19. Each CDR3 is given with its conserved first and last residue. A D gene is named only where the DNA matches it firmly. Clone sizes are given selectively: once, few, many, or a class where the clone is expanded.

J,V,D,size,DNA,CDR3
TRBJ1-2,TRBV5-1,NA,few,TGCGCCAGCAGCTTGCAGACAACCTATGGCTACACCTTC,CASSLQTTYGYTF
TRBJ1-4,TRBV6-1,TRBD1,NA,TGTGCCAGCAGTGAAGCGAGGGACAGGGTGGATGAAAAACTGTTTTTT,CASSEARDRVDEKLFF
TRBJ1-4,TRBV5-6,TRBD1,NA,TGTGCCAGCAGCGCGAATTTGGGGACAGGGACTCTTTTT,CASSANLGTGTLF
TRBJ2-2,TRBV10-2,TRBD2,NA,TGCGCCAGCAGTGAGAGACTAGCGGGAGCCCTGAACACCGGGGAGCTGTTTTTT,CASSERLAGALNTGELFF
TRBJ2-7,TRBV19,TRBD2,NA,TGTGCCAGTAGTATGAGGGGACTAGCCCACGAGCAGTACTTC,CASSMRGLAHEQYF
TRBJ1-5,TRBV6-5,NA,once,TGTGCCAGCAGTTCGAGGACAGATCAGCCCCAGCATTTT,CASSSRTDQPQHF
TRBJ1-2,TRBV9,NA,NA,TGTGCCAGCAGCGTAGTGGGCAGCTACACCTTC,CASSVVGSYTF
TRBJ1-1,TRBV4-1,NA,NA,TGCGCCAGCAGCCAGCAGGGGACCGACACTGAAGCTTTCTTT,CASSQQGTDTEAFF
TRBJ2-7,TRBV25-1,NA,NA,TGTGCCAGCAGTCGTCAGGGGAATCTGTACGAGCAGTACTTC,CASSRQGNLYEQYF
TRBJ1-2,TRBV15,TRBD1,NA,TGTGCCACCAGCAGAGGGAAGGGACAGGGTGAGATGCGCTACACCTTC,CATSRGKGQGEMRYTF
TRBJ2-2,TRBV27,NA,NA,TGTGCCAGCAGCCTCAGTGCTGCGAACACCGGGGAGCTGTTTTTT,CASSLSAANTGELFF
TRBJ2-7,TRBV13,TRBD1,NA,TGTGCCAGCAGCTTAGCCCGGGACAGCTCCTACGAGCAGTACTTC,CASSLARDSSYEQYF
TRBJ2-2,TRBV7-9,NA,NA,TGTGCCAGCAGCTTGATACAGGGTCTACTCACCGGGGAGCTGTTTTTT,CASSLIQGLLTGELFF
TRBJ2-3,TRBV24-1,NA,NA,TGTGCCACCAGTGAGGAGGGCACAGATACGCAGTATTTT,CATSEEGTDTQYF
TRBJ2-3,TRBV25-1,NA,NA,TGTGCCAGCAATAAACAGGCCACAGATACGCAGTATTTT,CASNKQATDTQYF
TRBJ2-2,TRBV19,TRBD1,NA,TGTGCCAGTAGTTTCGGGACAGTGAACACCGGGGAGCTGTTTTTT,CASSFGTVNTGELFF
TRBJ2-7,TRBV12-3/TRBV12-4,NA,once,TGTGCCAGCCCACGAGGAGAGCAGTACTTC,CASPRGEQYF
TRBJ2-5,TRBV18,NA,NA,TGTGCCAGCTCCACGGACAGACAAGAGACCCAGTACTTC,CASSTDRQETQYF